This T cell receptor beta chain was recovered during a study of radiation and T cells in renal cell carcinoma. Trimming took 7 bases from V and 2 from J, leaving 8 bases between them. The V gene's germline CDR1 is SEHNR and CDR2 FQNEAQ (reference sequence). The CDR3 extends over 13 amino acids. Time point in this sample: baseline pretreatment blood. The sample's treatment: 15 Gy SBRT to primary tumor, nephrectomy 4 weeks later. Blood was sampled at baseline, 2 weeks and 4 weeks after SBRT. Clear cell pathology was present in this patient's renal cell carcinoma. Notes on the study in general: In blood, top tumor clones expanded by 2 weeks, shrinking by 4.

Concerning this clone itself: Antigen: not known.

Here immunoSEQ multiplex PCR was the method, and the copy in TCRdb shows in-frame clones only, minus some. Among about 95,000 clones listed, 75% to 90% were seen once. The chain is built from TRBV7-9 and TRBJ1-4; D ambiguous. The sequenced sample was blood, obtained from a patient whose treatment included radiotherapy and nephrectomy. This clonotype originated in a man aged 45-65 years with renal cell carcinoma. CDR3 sequence: CASNRGTNEKLFF. Here the CDR3 DNA reads TGTGCCAGCAACCGCGGGACTAATGAAAAACTGTTTTTT.